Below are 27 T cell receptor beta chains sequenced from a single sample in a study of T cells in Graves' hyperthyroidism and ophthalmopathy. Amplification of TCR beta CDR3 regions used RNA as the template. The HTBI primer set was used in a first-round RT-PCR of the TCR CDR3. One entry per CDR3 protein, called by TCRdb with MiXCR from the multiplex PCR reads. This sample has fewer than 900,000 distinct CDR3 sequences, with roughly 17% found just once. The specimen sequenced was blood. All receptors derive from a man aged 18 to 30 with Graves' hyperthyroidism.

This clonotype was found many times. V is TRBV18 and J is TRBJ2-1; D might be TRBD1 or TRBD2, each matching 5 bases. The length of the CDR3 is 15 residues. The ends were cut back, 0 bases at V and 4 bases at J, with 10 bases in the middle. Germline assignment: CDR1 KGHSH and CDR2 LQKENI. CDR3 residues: CASSPPRGLYNEQFF. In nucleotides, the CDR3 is TGTGCCAGCTCACCACCTCGGGGCTTGTACAATGAGCAGTTCTTC.

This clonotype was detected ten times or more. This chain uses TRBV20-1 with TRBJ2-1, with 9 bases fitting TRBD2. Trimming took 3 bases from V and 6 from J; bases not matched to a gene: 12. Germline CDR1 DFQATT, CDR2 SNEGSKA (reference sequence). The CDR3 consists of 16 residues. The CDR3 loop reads CSASRSGSEWGNEQFF. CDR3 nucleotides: TGCAGTGCTAGCCGTAGCGGGAGCGAGTGGGGCAATGAGCAGTTCTTC.

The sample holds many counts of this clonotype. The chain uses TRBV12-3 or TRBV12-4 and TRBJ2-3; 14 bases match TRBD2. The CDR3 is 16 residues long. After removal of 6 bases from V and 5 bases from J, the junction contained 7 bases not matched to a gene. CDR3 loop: CASRHRLAGGVDTQYF. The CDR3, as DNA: TGTGCCAGCAGACACCGACTAGCGGGAGGGGTAGATACGCAGTATTTT.

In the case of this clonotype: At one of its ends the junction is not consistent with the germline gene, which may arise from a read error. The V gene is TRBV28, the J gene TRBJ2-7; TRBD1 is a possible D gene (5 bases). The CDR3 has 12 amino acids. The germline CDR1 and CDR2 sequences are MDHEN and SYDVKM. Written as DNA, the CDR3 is TGTGCCAGCAGTTTACAGGGTTACGGGCAGTACTTC. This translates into CASSLQGYGQYF.

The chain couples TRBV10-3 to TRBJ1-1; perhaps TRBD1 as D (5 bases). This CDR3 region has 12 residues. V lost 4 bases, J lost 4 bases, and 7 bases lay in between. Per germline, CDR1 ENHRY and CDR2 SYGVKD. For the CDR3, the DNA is TGTGCCATCAGTGGCAGGGTCACTGAAGCTTTCTTT. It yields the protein CAISGRVTEAFF.

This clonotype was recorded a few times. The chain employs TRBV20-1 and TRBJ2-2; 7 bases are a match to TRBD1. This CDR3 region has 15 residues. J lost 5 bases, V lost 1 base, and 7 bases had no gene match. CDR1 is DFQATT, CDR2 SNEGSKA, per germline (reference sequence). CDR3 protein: CSARGIQGHTGELFF. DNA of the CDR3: TGCAGTGCTAGAGGGATACAGGGGCATACCGGGGAGCTGTTTTTT.

The chain's CDR3 is CAWRGQGYQPQHF. In DNA form, the CDR3 reads TGTGCCTGGAGGGGCCAGGGTTACCAGCCCCAGCATTTT. The chain links TRBV30 to TRBJ1-5; D is perhaps TRBD1 (5 bases). The germline V and J ends were trimmed by 3 bases and 7 bases, with 13 bases remaining between them. The germline gives CDR1 GTSNPN, CDR2 SVGIG (reference sequence). The CDR3 has 13 amino acids.

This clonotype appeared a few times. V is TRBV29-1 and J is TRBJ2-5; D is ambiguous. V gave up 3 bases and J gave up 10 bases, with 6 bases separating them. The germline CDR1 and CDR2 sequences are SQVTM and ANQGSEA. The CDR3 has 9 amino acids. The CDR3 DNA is TGCAGCGTTGATAGTGGCCAGTACTTC. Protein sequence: CSVDSGQYF.

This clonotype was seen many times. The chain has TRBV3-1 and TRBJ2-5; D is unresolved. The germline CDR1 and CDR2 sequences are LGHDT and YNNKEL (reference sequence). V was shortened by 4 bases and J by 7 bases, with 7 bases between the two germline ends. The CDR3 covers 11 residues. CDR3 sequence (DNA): TGTGCCAGCAGCCTTGAGTGGACCCAGTACTTC. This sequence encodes CASSLEWTQYF.

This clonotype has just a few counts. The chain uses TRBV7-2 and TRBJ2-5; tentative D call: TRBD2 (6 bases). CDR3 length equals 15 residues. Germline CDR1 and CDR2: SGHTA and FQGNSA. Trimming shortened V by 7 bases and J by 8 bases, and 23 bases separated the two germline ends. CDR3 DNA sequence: TGTGCCAGCACCAAAGGGGACTCTACTTGGGAAACCCAGTACTTC. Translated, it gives CASTKGDSTWETQYF.

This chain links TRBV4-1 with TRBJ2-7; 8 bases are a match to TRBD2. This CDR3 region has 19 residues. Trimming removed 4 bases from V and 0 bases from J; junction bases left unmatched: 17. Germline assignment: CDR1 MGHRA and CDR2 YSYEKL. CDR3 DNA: TGCGCCAGCAGCCTCTCAGCGGGTAGCGGGAACAAGAACTCCTACGAGCAGTACTTC. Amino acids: CASSLSAGSGNKNSYEQYF.

The CDR3 coding sequence is TGTGCCACCAGTGACCCCGGATACACCGGGGAGCTGTTTTTT. This codes for CATSDPGYTGELFF. J is TRBJ2-2 and V is TRBV24-1; D unresolved. Trimming removed 4 bases from V and 3 bases from J, with 8 bases in between. Germline V gene lookup returns CDR1 KGHDR and CDR2 SFDVKD. The length of the CDR3 is 14 residues.

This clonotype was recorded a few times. The CDR3 loop reads CAISAPGGRARNEQYF. The CDR3 nucleotides are TGTGCCATCAGTGCCCCTGGCGGGAGGGCCCGAAATGAGCAGTACTTC. J is TRBJ2-1 and V is TRBV10-3; TRBD2 agrees at 9 bases. The DNA end is more similar to TRBJ2-7, so the J call may be wrong. Germline V CDR1 and CDR2: ENHRY, SYGVKD. The CDR3 totals 16 residues.

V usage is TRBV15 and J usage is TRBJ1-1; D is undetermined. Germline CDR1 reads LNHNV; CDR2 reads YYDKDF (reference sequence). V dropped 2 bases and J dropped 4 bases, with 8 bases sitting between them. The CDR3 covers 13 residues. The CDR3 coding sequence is TGTGCCACCAGCAGACGGCAGGCCACTGAAGCTTTCTTT. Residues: CATSRRQATEAFF. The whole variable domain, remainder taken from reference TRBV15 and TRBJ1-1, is DAMVIQNPRYQVTQFGKPVTLSCSQTLNHNVMYWYQQKSSQAPKLLFHYYDKDFNNEADTPDNFQSRRPNTSFCFLDIRSPGLGDTAMYLCATSRRQATEAFFGQGTRLTVV.

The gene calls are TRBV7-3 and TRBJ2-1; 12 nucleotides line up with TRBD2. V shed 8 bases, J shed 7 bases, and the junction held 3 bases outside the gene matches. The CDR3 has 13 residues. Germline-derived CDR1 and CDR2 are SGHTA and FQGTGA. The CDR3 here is CASASGRDNEQFF. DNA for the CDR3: TGTGCCAGCGCTAGCGGGAGGGATAATGAGCAGTTCTTC.

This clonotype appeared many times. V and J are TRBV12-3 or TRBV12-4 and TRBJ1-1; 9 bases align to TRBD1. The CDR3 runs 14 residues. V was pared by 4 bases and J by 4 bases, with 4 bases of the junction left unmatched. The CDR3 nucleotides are TGTGCCAGCAGTTGGGACAGGGCCGGCACTGAAGCTTTCTTT. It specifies CASSWDRAGTEAFF.

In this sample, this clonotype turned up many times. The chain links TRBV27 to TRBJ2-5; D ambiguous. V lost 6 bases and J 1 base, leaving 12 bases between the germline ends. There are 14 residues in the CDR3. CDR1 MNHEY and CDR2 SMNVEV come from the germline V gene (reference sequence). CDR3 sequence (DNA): TGTGCCAGCAGGCTTAGGCATACCCAAGAGACCCAGTACTTC. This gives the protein CASRLRHTQETQYF.

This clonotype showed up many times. The chain's CDR3 is CASSFTGLDEAFF. The DNA for the CDR3 is TGTGCCAGCAGTTTTACAGGGTTGGATGAAGCTTTCTTT. The rearrangement uses TRBV28 and TRBJ1-1, with a tentative D call TRBD1 (6 bases). The CDR3 length is 13 residues. Germline CDR1 reads MDHEN; CDR2 reads SYDVKM. V was cut by 3 bases and J by 7 bases, with 12 bases left in between.

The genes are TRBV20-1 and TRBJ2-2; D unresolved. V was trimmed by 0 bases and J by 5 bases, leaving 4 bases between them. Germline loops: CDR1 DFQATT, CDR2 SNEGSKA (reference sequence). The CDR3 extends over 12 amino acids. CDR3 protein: CSARDPTGELFF. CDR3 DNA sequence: TGCAGTGCTAGAGACCCAACCGGGGAGCTGTTTTTT.

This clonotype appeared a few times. The CDR3: CASKMARGYGYTF. DNA for the CDR3: TGTGCCAGCAAAATGGCGAGGGGATATGGCTACACCTTC. V is TRBV6-1 and J is TRBJ1-2; tentatively, D is TRBD1 (5 bases). Germline V gene data show CDR1 as MNHNS and CDR2 as SASEGT. CDR3 size: 13 residues. The ends were cut back, 7 bases at V and 5 bases at J, with 14 bases in the middle.

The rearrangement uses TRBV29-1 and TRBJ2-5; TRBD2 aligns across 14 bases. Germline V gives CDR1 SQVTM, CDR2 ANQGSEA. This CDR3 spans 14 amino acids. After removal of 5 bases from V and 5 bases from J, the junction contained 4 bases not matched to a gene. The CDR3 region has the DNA TGCAGCGTTTCGGGACTAGCGGGAGTGGAGACCCAGTACTTC. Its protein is CSVSGLAGVETQYF.

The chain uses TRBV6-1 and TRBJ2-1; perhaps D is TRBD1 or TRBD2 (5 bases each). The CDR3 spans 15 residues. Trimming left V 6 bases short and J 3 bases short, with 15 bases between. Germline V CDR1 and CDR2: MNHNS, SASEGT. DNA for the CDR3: TGTGCCAGCAGCAAACCCCGGGACGGCTACAATGAGCAGTTCTTC. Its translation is CASSKPRDGYNEQFF.

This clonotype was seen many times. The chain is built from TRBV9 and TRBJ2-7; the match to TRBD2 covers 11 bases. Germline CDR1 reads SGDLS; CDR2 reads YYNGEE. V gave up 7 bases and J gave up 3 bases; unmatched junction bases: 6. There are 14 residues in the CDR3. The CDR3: CASSAGTSGYEQYF. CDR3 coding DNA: TGTGCCAGCTCAGCCGGGACTAGCGGCTACGAGCAGTACTTC. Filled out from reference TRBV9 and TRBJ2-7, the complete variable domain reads DSGVTQTPKHLITATGQRVTLRCSPRSGDLSVYWYQQSLDQGLQFLIQYYNGEERAKGNILERFSAQQFPDLHSELNLSSLELGDSALYFCASSAGTSGYEQYFGPGTRLTVT.

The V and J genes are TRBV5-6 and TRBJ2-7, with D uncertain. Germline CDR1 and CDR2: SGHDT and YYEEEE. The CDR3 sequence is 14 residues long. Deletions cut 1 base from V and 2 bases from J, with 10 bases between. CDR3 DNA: TGTGCCAGCAGCTTGTCCAGGAGCCCCTACGAGCAGTACTTC. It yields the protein CASSLSRSPYEQYF.

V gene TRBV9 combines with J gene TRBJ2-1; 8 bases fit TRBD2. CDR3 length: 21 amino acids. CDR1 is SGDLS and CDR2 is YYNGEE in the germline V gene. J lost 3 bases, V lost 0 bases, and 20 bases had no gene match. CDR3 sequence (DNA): TGTGCCAGCAGCGTAGGTTCGGGGGGGGGGGGTTTAGCGGGAATCTACAATGAGCAGTTCTTC. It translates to CASSVGSGGGGLAGIYNEQFF.

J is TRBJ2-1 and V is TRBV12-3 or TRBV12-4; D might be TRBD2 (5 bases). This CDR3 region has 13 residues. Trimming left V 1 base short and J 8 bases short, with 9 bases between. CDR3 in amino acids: CASSLGEPDEQFF. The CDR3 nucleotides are TGTGCCAGCAGTTTAGGGGAGCCGGATGAGCAGTTCTTC.

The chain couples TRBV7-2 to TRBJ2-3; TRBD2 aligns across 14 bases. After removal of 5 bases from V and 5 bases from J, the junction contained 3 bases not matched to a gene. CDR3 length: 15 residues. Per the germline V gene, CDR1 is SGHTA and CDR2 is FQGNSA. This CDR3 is CASSQGLAGGDTQYF. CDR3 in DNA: TGTGCCAGCAGCCAAGGACTAGCGGGAGGAGATACGCAGTATTTT.